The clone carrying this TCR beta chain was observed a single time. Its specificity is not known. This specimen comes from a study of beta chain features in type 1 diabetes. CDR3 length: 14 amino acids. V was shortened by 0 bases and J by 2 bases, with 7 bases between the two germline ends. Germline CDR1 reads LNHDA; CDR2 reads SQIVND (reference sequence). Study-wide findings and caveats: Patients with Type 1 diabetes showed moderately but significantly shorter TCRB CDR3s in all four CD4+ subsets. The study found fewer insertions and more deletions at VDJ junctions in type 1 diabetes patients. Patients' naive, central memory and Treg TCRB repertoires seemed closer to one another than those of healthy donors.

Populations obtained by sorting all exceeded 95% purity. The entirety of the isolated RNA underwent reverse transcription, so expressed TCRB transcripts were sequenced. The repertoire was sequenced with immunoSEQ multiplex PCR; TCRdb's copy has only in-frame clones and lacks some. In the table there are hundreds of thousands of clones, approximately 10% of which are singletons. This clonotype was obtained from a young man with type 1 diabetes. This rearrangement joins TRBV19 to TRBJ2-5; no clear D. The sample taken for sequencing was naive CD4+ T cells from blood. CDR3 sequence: CASSIEGQQETQYF. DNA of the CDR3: TGTGCCAGTAGTATAGAGGGCCAGCAAGAGACCCAGTACTTC. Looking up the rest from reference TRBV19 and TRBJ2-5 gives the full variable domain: DGGITQSPKYLFRKEGQNVTLSCEQNLNHDAMYWYRQDPGQGLRLIYYSQIVNDFQKGDIAEGYSVSREKKESFPLTVTSAQKNPTAFYLCASSIEGQQETQYFGPGTRLLVL.